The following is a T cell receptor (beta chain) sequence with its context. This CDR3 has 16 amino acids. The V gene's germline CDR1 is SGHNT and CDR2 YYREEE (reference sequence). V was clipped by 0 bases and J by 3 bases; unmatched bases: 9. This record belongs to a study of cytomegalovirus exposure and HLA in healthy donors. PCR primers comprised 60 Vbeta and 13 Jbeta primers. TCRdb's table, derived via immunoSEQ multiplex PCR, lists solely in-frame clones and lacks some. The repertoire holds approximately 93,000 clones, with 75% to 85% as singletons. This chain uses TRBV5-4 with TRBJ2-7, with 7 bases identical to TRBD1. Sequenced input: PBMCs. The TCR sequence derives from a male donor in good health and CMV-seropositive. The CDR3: CASSLGGRDSRYEQYF. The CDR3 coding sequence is TGTGCCAGCAGCTTGGGAGGCCGGGACAGTCGCTACGAGCAGTACTTC.